One and the same sample provided the 24 T cell receptor beta chains below, sequenced in a study of blood T cell repertoires in COVID-19. Assay: immunoSEQ multiplex PCR; the TCRdb copy retains only in-frame clones and omits some. The repertoire consists of some 190,000 clones, with approximately 86% occurring once and the leading ten covering 6.5% to 7.5%. The sequenced sample consisted of peripheral blood. Receptors originate from a man older than 75 with COVID-19, enrolled during active disease.

The chain combines TRBV2 with TRBJ1-1; D gene uncertain. There are 12 residues in the CDR3. Germline assignment: CDR1 SNHLY and CDR2 FYNNEI. V lost 7 bases to trimming and J lost 3 bases, with 9 bases between them. Written as DNA, the CDR3 is TGTGCCAGCATGAGAGAAGACACTGAAGCTTTCTTT. The encoded protein is CASMREDTEAFF.

CDR3 bases: TGTGCCACGGGACAGGGCCAAGAGACCCAGTACTTC. Its translation is CATGQGQETQYF. The chain employs TRBV6-5 and TRBJ2-5; 9 bases are a match to TRBD1. Germline-derived CDR1 and CDR2 are MNHEY and SVGAGI. The CDR3 is 12 amino acids. J lost 1 base, V lost 10 bases, and 1 base had no gene match.

The rearrangement links TRBV3-1 (or the pseudogene TRBV3-2) to TRBJ1-3, with TRBD1 as a possible D gene (5 bases). V was clipped by 1 base and J by 0 bases, with 7 bases between them. Looked up from germline, CDR1 is LGHDT and CDR2 is YNNKEL (reference sequence). The CDR3 extends over 15 amino acids. The CDR3: CASSQGGDSGNTIYF. The CDR3 DNA sequence: TGTGCCAGCAGCCAAGGGGGGGACTCTGGAAACACCATATATTTT.

The chain joins TRBV15 to TRBJ2-5, with TRBD2 matching over 11 bases. The CDR3 spans 16 residues. Trimming removed 4 bases from V and 1 base from J; junction bases left unmatched: 5. Per germline, CDR1 LNHNV and CDR2 YYDKDF (reference sequence). The CDR3: CATSNRLAGIQETQYF. DNA for the CDR3: TGTGCCACCAGCAACAGACTAGCGGGGATCCAAGAGACCCAGTACTTC.

J is TRBJ1-1 and V is TRBV6-5; no reliable D call. V was trimmed by 2 bases and J by 0 bases, leaving 4 bases between them. The CDR3 has 13 residues. Germline CDR1 MNHEY, CDR2 SVGAGI. Here the CDR3 DNA reads TGTGCCAGCAGTTACCACATGAACACTGAAGCTTTCTTT. Its translation is CASSYHMNTEAFF.

The V gene is TRBV5-1, the J gene TRBJ1-1, with 7 bases aligning to TRBD1. CDR1 is SGHRS, CDR2 YFSETQ, per germline. Trimming removed 4 bases from V and 4 bases from J; junction bases left unmatched: 16. This CDR3 region has 17 residues. CDR3 in amino acids: CASSVDRVISVGTEAFF. CDR3 nucleotide sequence: TGCGCCAGCAGCGTAGACAGGGTGATATCCGTGGGCACTGAAGCTTTCTTT.

The chain is built from TRBV15 and TRBJ1-1; possible D gene TRBD1, 5 bases. The V gene lost 3 bases and the J gene lost 0 bases, with 11 bases spanning the gap. Germline V CDR1 and CDR2: LNHNV, YYDKDF (reference sequence). The CDR3 length is 15 residues. The CDR3 DNA follows: TGTGCCACCAGCAGTTTCGGGACTCTGAACACTGAAGCTTTCTTT. Protein: CATSSFGTLNTEAFF.

The V and J genes are TRBV29-1 and TRBJ2-3; D is unclear. Germline CDR1 reads SQVTM; CDR2 reads ANQGSEA. The ends were cut back, 5 bases at V and 5 bases at J, with 23 bases in the middle. CDR3 size: 16 residues. The CDR3 region is CSVKRELPRYQDTQYF. CDR3 nucleotides: TGCAGCGTTAAGAGAGAACTACCAAGGTACCAAGATACGCAGTATTTT.

The chain employs TRBV19 and TRBJ2-5; the match to TRBD2 covers 10 bases. The CDR3 totals 18 residues. Trimming removed 5 bases from V and 1 base from J; junction bases left unmatched: 13. Germline CDR1 reads LNHDA; CDR2 reads SQIVND (reference sequence). The CDR3 sequence: CASSATDLAGVFQETQYF. The CDR3 region has the DNA TGTGCCAGTAGTGCGACGGACCTAGCGGGGGTATTCCAAGAGACCCAGTACTTC.

This clone was seen a handful of times. For the CDR3, the DNA is TGCGCCAGCAGCTCGCGGACAGGGGGACCCTATGGCTACACCTTC. It translates to CASSSRTGGPYGYTF. V usage is TRBV5-1 and J usage is TRBJ1-2; 10 bases agree with TRBD1. Germline CDR1 SGHRS, CDR2 YFSETQ. The V gene end was trimmed by 3 bases and the J gene end by 4 bases; junction bases not matched to a gene: 6. This CDR3 spans 15 amino acids. Full variable domain (outside the CDR3, taken from reference TRBV5-1 and TRBJ1-2): KAGVTQTPRYLIKTRGQQVTLSCSPISGHRSVSWYQQTPGQGLQFLFEYFSETQRNKGNFPGRFSGRQFSNSRSEMNVSTLELGDSALYLCASSSRTGGPYGYTFGSGTRLTVV.

The V gene is TRBV5-1, the J gene TRBJ2-2; 7 positions agree with TRBD1. J gave up 1 base and V 4 bases, and 4 bases lay outside the gene matches. Germline V gene data show CDR1 as SGHRS and CDR2 as YFSETQ. The CDR3 length is 15 residues. The CDR3 DNA sequence: TGCGCCAGCAGCAAATGGACAGGGAACACCGGGGAGCTGTTTTTT. Translation gives CASSKWTGNTGELFF.

The V and J genes are TRBV11-2 and TRBJ2-2, with D possibly TRBD1 on 6 matching bases. The CDR3 is 14 residues long. The V end was cut by 5 bases, the J end by 4 bases, with 11 bases between. Germline CDR1 SGHAT, CDR2 FQNNGV. CDR3 protein: CASSQGHLTGELFF. CDR3 nucleotides: TGTGCCAGCAGCCAGGGACATCTCACCGGGGAGCTGTTTTTT.

The chain has TRBV5-1 and TRBJ1-1, with 9 nucleotides matching TRBD1. This CDR3 is built from 16 residues. CDR1 is SGHRS and CDR2 is YFSETQ in the germline V gene. V lost 4 bases and J lost 1; bases outside the gene matches: 8. CDR3 DNA: TGCGCCAGCAGCCCTTGGGACAGGGAAAGGAACACTGAAGCTTTCTTT. This codes for CASSPWDRERNTEAFF.

The chain recombines TRBV5-8 with TRBJ1-2; 9 positions match TRBD1. CDR1 is SGHTS and CDR2 is YDEGEE in the germline V gene. The CDR3 totals 15 residues. V shed 4 bases, J shed 2 bases, and the junction held 6 bases outside the gene matches. In DNA, the CDR3 is TGTGCCAGCAGCCAATACAGGGGGCCCAACTATGGCTACACCTTC. Its protein is CASSQYRGPNYGYTF.

CDR3 sequence reads: CASSWGQAAWGAEAFF. CDR3 sequence (DNA): TGTGCCAGCAGCTGGGGACAGGCCGCTTGGGGGGCTGAAGCTTTCTTT. V is TRBV5-6 and J is TRBJ1-1, with 8 bases fitting TRBD1. With 3 bases clipped from V and 6 bases from J, the junction kept 13 bases outside the gene matches. This CDR3 is 16 amino acids long. CDR1 is SGHDT, CDR2 YYEEEE, per germline.

The chain joins TRBV5-1 to TRBJ2-3; D may be TRBD2 (6 bases). Looked up from germline, CDR1 is SGHRS and CDR2 is YFSETQ. Trimming took off 4 bases at V and 1 base at J, with 19 bases between the two ends. This CDR3 is built from 17 residues. The CDR3 protein is CASSGGLRGARTDTQYF. For the CDR3, the DNA is TGCGCCAGCAGCGGCGGGTTGCGCGGGGCCCGCACAGATACGCAGTATTTT.

V and J are TRBV6-5 and TRBJ2-7; tentatively, D is TRBD1 (6 bases). Trimming removed 8 bases from V and 2 bases from J, with 16 bases in between. Germline V gives CDR1 MNHEY, CDR2 SVGAGI. The CDR3 runs to 14 residues. The CDR3 is CASAVGQPPYEQYF. The DNA of the CDR3 is TGTGCCAGCGCAGTCGGACAGCCACCCTACGAGCAGTACTTC.

V usage is TRBV29-1 and J usage is TRBJ1-1, with TRBD1 matching over 7 bases. Germline lookup yields CDR1 SQVTM and CDR2 ANQGSEA. The ends lost 4 bases at V and 3 bases at J; junction bases unmatched: 8. The CDR3 is 14 residues long. The CDR3: CSVVGRTGDTEAFF. In DNA, the CDR3 is TGCAGCGTTGTTGGGCGGACAGGAGACACTGAAGCTTTCTTT.

The chain links TRBV18 to TRBJ1-2, with 7 nucleotides matching TRBD1. The germline V gene encodes CDR1 KGHSH and CDR2 LQKENI. V gave up 0 bases and J gave up 8 bases; unmatched junction bases: 6. CDR3 length: 14 amino acids. The CDR3 DNA reads TGTGCCAGCTCACCACCGACAGGGAAGCGCGGCTACACCTTC. Its translation: CASSPPTGKRGYTF.

The chain carries TRBV9 and TRBJ1-3; weak D call: TRBD1 (6 bases). Germline CDR1 reads SGDLS; CDR2 reads YYNGEE. V shed 4 bases and J shed 0 bases, with 14 bases lying between them. The CDR3 extends over 16 amino acids. For the CDR3, the DNA is TGTGCCAGCAGCTCCACGGACAGTCTCTCTGGAAACACCATATATTTT. Translation: CASSSTDSLSGNTIYF.

J is TRBJ2-3 and V is TRBV4-1; 13 bases line up with TRBD2. J gave up 5 bases and V 4 bases, and 6 bases lay outside the gene matches. The length of the CDR3 is 16 residues. Germline-derived CDR1 and CDR2 are MGHRA and YSYEKL. Here the CDR3 reads CASSPGTSGVLDTQYF. The CDR3, as DNA: TGCGCCAGCAGCCCGGGGACTAGCGGGGTACTAGATACGCAGTATTTT.

The chain is built from TRBV29-1 and TRBJ1-2, with TRBD1 as a possible D gene (6 bases). CDR1 SQVTM and CDR2 ANQGSEA come from the germline V gene. Between the trimmed V and J ends, which lost 3 bases and 6 bases, there was a span of 14 bases. This CDR3 is built from 13 residues. CDR3 coding DNA: TGCAGCGTTGACGGGGGGCTGGAAGATGGCTACACCTTC. Translated: CSVDGGLEDGYTF.

V and J are TRBV15 and TRBJ2-2, with 7 bases matching TRBD1. V shed 5 bases and J 0 bases; nucleotides not matched to a gene: 9. This CDR3 region has 17 residues. From germline, CDR1 is LNHNV and CDR2 YYDKDF (reference sequence). CDR3 region: CATSDLLGTANTGELFF. For the CDR3, the DNA is TGTGCCACCAGCGACTTACTCGGGACAGCGAACACCGGGGAGCTGTTTTTT. Drawing the rest from reference TRBV15 and TRBJ2-2, the complete variable domain is DAMVIQNPRYQVTQFGKPVTLSCSQTLNHNVMYWYQQKSSQAPKLLFHYYDKDFNNEADTPDNFQSRRPNTSFCFLDIRSPGLGDTAMYLCATSDLLGTANTGELFFGEGSRLTVL.

The chain uses TRBV6-2 or TRBV6-3 and TRBJ2-2, with D unresolved. The CDR3 runs to 13 residues. V was clipped by 1 base and J by 7 bases, with 7 bases between them. The germline gives CDR1 MNHEY, CDR2 SVGEGT. This CDR3 reads CASSYFSGGELFF. As DNA, the CDR3 is TGTGCCAGCAGTTACTTCAGTGGCGGGGAGCTGTTTTTT.